Sequencing of this TCR beta chain was carried out in a study of early T cells in non-severe SARS-CoV-2 infection (dated by TCRdb to the early 2020s). Regarding the study in general: Because TCR sequencing relied on bulk RNA taken from unsorted whole blood, pairing of alpha and beta chains was not possible.

What the authors observed across the whole study: Matching against VDJdb was skewed toward anti-spike CD8 responses, likely underestimated virus-specific expansions, and missed private and CD4 specificities.

Sequences DFQATT (CDR1) and SNEGSKA (CDR2) are obtained from the germline V gene (reference sequence). The CDR3 spans 14 residues, from the cysteine through the phenylalanine. Only CDR3 DNA is held: 42 bases, read in frame from base 1. Between the V and J ends, shortened by 5 bases and 4 bases respectively, the junction contains 16 bases. This clonotype has a count of ten or more. There is no known antigen for this receptor. Qualities for individual bases were not recorded, and no much larger clone is one base off. This was a case-control study nested in a cohort of healthcare workers in London, UK, who had nasopharyngeal swab PCR tests and blood samples taken every week. Healthcare workers were recruited between 23 and 31 March 2020, during the week of the UK lockdown, and were followed weekly for up to about 15 weeks. Libraries came from 5' RACE. Instrument used: NextSeq 500. Unique molecular identifiers were attached to individual cDNA molecules in the TCR library protocol so that sequencing error and PCR bias could be corrected. Both TCR alpha and beta chains were sequenced, and tight co-correlation was observed between alpha and beta sequence abundances in each sample. The authors' pipeline ran thus. V gene, J gene and CDR3 annotation of TCR sequences was performed with Decombinator V4. TCRs were defined as expanded if a significant change between any two time points was detected under a Poisson model with p below 0.0001. TCR abundances were normalised to the total number of TCRs sequenced per sample and expressed as counts per million. TRAV1-2 paired with TRAJ12, TRAJ20 or TRAJ33 defined MAIT TCRs, while TRAV10 paired with TRAJ18 defined iNKT TCRs. VDJdb, accessed 1 November 2021, was searched for CMV, EBV and SARS-CoV-2 annotated TCRs, with TCRs annotated for multiple antigens excluded. TCRdb handled the public reads itself, with Q25 trimming in fastp and clone calling in MiXCR, and kept productive beta chains. Entries that share a CDR3 protein sequence are merged under the most common genes and DNA. The V and J calls follow TCRdb's processing rather than the paper's. This sample gives approximately 56,000 distinct CDR3 sequences in total; approximately 10% of them show up just once. The ten largest clones represent less than 5% of the sample.

Recombination joined TRBV20-1 with TRBJ2-3, with no confident D gene call. This receptor was taken from an adult who was a healthcare worker with PCR-confirmed SARS-CoV-2 infection or an uninfected control (not recorded which). Sequences were obtained from whole blood. The CDR3 amino acid sequence is: CSAGLGMVSDTQYF. The DNA is TGCAGTGCTGGATTAGGCATGGTCTCAGATACGCAGTATTTT.